Following are 32 T cell receptor beta chains from one sample sequenced in a study of cytomegalovirus exposure and HLA in healthy donors (dated by TCRdb to about 2017). Library method: the immunoSEQ multiplex PCR assay. The multiplex PCR relied on a mix of 60 forward primers for TCR Vbeta segments and 13 reverse primers for TCR Jbeta segments. TCRdb stores this immuneACCESS table with in-frame sequences only. Part of the clones is absent; in the studies checked, under half of the shortfall reflects unresolved V genes, and no reason is known for the rest. This sample lists more than 200,000 clones; approximately 70% were detected once. The ten largest clones capture 2.6% of the sample. The sequenced material came from PBMCs. The receptors derive from a man between 35 and 55 years old in good health and CMV-seropositive.

This rearrangement joins TRBV6-4 to TRBJ2-3, with D tentatively TRBD2 (5 bases). Germline CDR1 MRHNA, CDR2 SNTAGT. V lost 4 bases and J lost 2, with 7 bases in between. The CDR3 length is 13 residues. CDR3 coding DNA: TGTGCCAGCAGTGCGGACTCCACAGATACGCAGTATTTT. It is translated as CASSADSTDTQYF.

A word on this clone: This sample also contains other DNA sequences that code for the same CDR3. V is TRBV5-4 and J is TRBJ1-1, with 7 bases fitting TRBD1. The CDR3 covers 13 residues. Germline CDR1 reads SGHNT; CDR2 reads YYREEE (reference sequence). V lost 5 bases to trimming and J lost 1 base; unmatched junction nucleotides: 2. The CDR3 is CASSRDRNTEAFF. The DNA of the CDR3 is TGTGCCAGCAGTCGGGACAGGAACACTGAAGCTTTCTTT.

This clone came up a few times. V and J are TRBV5-6 and TRBJ2-7; a possible D gene is TRBD2 (5 bases). CDR1 and CDR2 (germline): SGHDT, YYEEEE. The CDR3 has 14 residues. The V and J ends lost 0 bases and 2 bases respectively, with 9 bases between them. The CDR3 region is CASSLGTRAYEQYF. CDR3 coding DNA: TGTGCCAGCAGCTTGGGGACTCGGGCCTACGAGCAGTACTTC.

V and J are TRBV6-1 and TRBJ2-3; TRBD2 might be the D (5 bases). Germline CDR1 reads MNHNS; CDR2 reads SASEGT. The ends were cut back, 7 bases at V and 0 bases at J, with 11 bases in the middle. CDR3 length: 14 amino acids. CDR3 residues: CASKERSSTDTQYF. Written as DNA, the CDR3 is TGTGCCAGCAAAGAGCGGAGTAGCACAGATACGCAGTATTTT.

The genes are TRBV5-4 and TRBJ2-5; D is possibly TRBD2 (5 bases). The CDR3 is 14 residues long. The V and J ends lost 3 bases and 4 bases respectively, with 13 bases between them. Germline-derived CDR1 and CDR2 are SGHNT and YYREEE (reference sequence). The DNA of the CDR3 is TGTGCCAGCAGCTCAAGCTGGAGGCCAGAGACCCAGTACTTC. Protein: CASSSSWRPETQYF.

The chain employs TRBV25-1 and TRBJ2-1, with D maybe TRBD1 (6 bases). Germline V gene data show CDR1 as MGHDK and CDR2 as SYGVNS. Trimming took off 6 bases at V and 4 bases at J, with 13 bases between the two ends. The length of the CDR3 is 14 residues. CDR3 in DNA: TGTGCCAGCAGCCTCGACAGGCTGTACAATGAGCAGTTCTTC. Residues: CASSLDRLYNEQFF.

The chain employs TRBV7-6 and TRBJ2-2, with 8 bases lining up with TRBD1. CDR1 is SGHVS, CDR2 FNYEAQ, per germline. The CDR3 is 15 residues long. V was clipped by 2 bases and J by 4 bases; unmatched bases: 3. The CDR3 loop reads CASSLLQGVTGELFF. The CDR3 region has the DNA TGTGCCAGCAGCTTATTACAGGGGGTCACCGGGGAGCTGTTTTTT. The full variable domain, its missing parts supplied by reference TRBV7-6 and TRBJ2-2, is GAGVSQSPRYKVTKRGQDVALRCDPISGHVSLYWYRQALGQGPEFLTYFNYEAQQDKSGLPNDRFSAERPEGSISTLTIQRTEQRDSAMYRCASSLLQGVTGELFFGEGSRLTVL.

This chain joins TRBV7-9 and TRBJ2-5; D may be TRBD1 (5 bases). The closer fit of TRBJ2-7 to the DNA end suggests the J call may be wrong. CDR3 length equals 15 residues. Germline lookup yields CDR1 SEHNR and CDR2 FQNEAQ (reference sequence). This chain's CDR3 is CASSPRTSAPLEQYF. The CDR3 DNA is TGTGCCAGCAGCCCCCGGACATCTGCGCCCCTCGAGCAGTACTTC.

The rearrangement links TRBV5-1 to TRBJ2-6; 7 bases are shared with TRBD1. Losses at the gene ends were 4 bases for V and 2 bases for J; bases not matched to a gene: 3. The CDR3 consists of 15 residues. Germline V gives CDR1 SGHRS, CDR2 YFSETQ. Here the CDR3 reads CASSVTGAGANVLTF. As DNA, the CDR3 is TGCGCCAGCAGCGTTACAGGGGCTGGGGCCAACGTCCTGACTTTC.

For the CDR3, the DNA is TGTGCCAGCAGCTTCCTGGGGGCCTCTCTCACAGATACGCAGTATTTT. As protein: CASSFLGASLTDTQYF. The chain is built from TRBV5-6 and TRBJ2-3; D perhaps matches TRBD1 (6 bases). Trimming removed 2 bases at V and 2 bases at J, with 15 bases between. The CDR3 runs 16 residues. From germline, CDR1 is SGHDT and CDR2 YYEEEE.

This clone was seen only a few times. This chain links TRBV15 with TRBJ2-5; D is unclear. The CDR3 totals 14 residues. Trimming pared 5 bases from V and 3 bases from J, leaving 13 bases between. The germline gives CDR1 LNHNV, CDR2 YYDKDF (reference sequence). The CDR3 DNA is TGTGCCACCAGCTCCAGGTGGTTAGAAGAGACCCAGTACTTC. This gives the protein CATSSRWLEETQYF.

The chain recombines TRBV11-2 with TRBJ1-1; possible D gene TRBD1, 5 bases. The CDR3 is 14 amino acids. V lost 5 bases to trimming and J lost 1 base, with 11 bases between them. Germline loops: CDR1 SGHAT, CDR2 FQNNGV. CDR3 nucleotide sequence: TGTGCCAGCAGCCATTATACAGGGAACACTGAAGCTTTCTTT. It is translated as CASSHYTGNTEAFF.

This chain connects TRBV7-9 to TRBJ1-1, with TRBD1 matching 8 bases. J was trimmed by 2 bases and V by 3 bases; bases with no gene match: 5. CDR3 length: 15 amino acids. Germline CDR1 is SEHNR and CDR2 is FQNEAQ (reference sequence). The CDR3 loop is CASSFRGRVNTEAFF. The CDR3 bases are TGTGCCAGCAGCTTCAGGGGGCGCGTCAACACTGAAGCTTTCTTT.

The CDR3 coding sequence is TGCGCCAGCAGCCAAGCCTCTCACGACAGGGGGACCTACGAGCAGTACTTC. This encodes CASSQASHDRGTYEQYF. The V and J genes are TRBV4-1 and TRBJ2-7; 9 bases are shared with TRBD1. CDR1 MGHRA and CDR2 YSYEKL come from the germline V gene. This CDR3 is 17 amino acids long. V was clipped by 1 base and J by 2 bases; unmatched bases: 9.

The CDR3 DNA is TGCGCCAGCAGTGAGTCTGGCCCTGGCCAAGAGACCCAGTACTTC. Its protein is CASSESGPGQETQYF. This chain connects TRBV10-2 to TRBJ2-5; D not certain. Trimming took 0 bases from V and 1 from J, leaving 9 bases between them. The CDR3 totals 15 residues. Germline V gene sequence: CDR1 WSHSY, CDR2 SAAADI.

The V gene is TRBV6-5, the J gene TRBJ2-3; a weak D match, TRBD2 (6 bases). V shed 0 bases and J shed 2 bases, with 9 bases lying between them. Germline assignment: CDR1 MNHEY and CDR2 SVGAGI. The CDR3 has 15 amino acids. CDR3 protein: CASSYSRGVTDTQYF. The CDR3 DNA is TGTGCCAGCAGTTACTCGCGGGGAGTCACAGATACGCAGTATTTT.

The V gene is TRBV7-9, the J gene TRBJ2-1; D might be TRBD2 (7 bases). Trimming pared 5 bases from V and 9 bases from J, leaving 23 bases between. CDR3 size: 16 residues. The germline gives CDR1 SEHNR, CDR2 FQNEAQ (reference sequence). As DNA, the CDR3 is TGTGCCAGCAGCCGAGGAGGAGTGAGGGGGGGCGCTGAGCAGTTCTTC. This gives the protein CASSRGGVRGGAEQFF.

The chain joins TRBV7-2 to TRBJ1-1; D is uncertain. V lost 5 bases, J lost 5 bases, and 15 bases lay in between. Germline CDR1 and CDR2: SGHTA and FQGNSA. CDR3 length: 14 residues. The CDR3 spells CASSVTRRGTEAFF. The CDR3 region has the DNA TGTGCCAGCAGCGTGACGAGGCGAGGGACTGAAGCTTTCTTT.

The chain employs TRBV11-1 and TRBJ2-7; TRBD2 agrees at 9 bases. The CDR3 spans 16 residues. Unmatched junction bases numbered 8, after V lost 5 bases and J lost 0 bases. Germline lookup yields CDR1 SGHAT and CDR2 FQDESV (reference sequence). The CDR3 region is CASSLVGTSNSYEQYF. The CDR3 region has the DNA TGTGCCAGCAGCCTTGTTGGGACTAGCAACTCCTACGAGCAGTACTTC.

The chain employs TRBV7-2 and TRBJ2-5, with D unresolved. Trimming removed 5 bases from V and 2 bases from J, with 15 bases in between. The CDR3 is made up of 15 amino acids. Germline CDR1 and CDR2: SGHTA and FQGNSA. CDR3 nucleotide sequence: TGTGCCAGCAGCCTAAACCGCGCCCTGCAAGAGACCCAGTACTTC. Residues: CASSLNRALQETQYF.

CDR3 in amino acids: CASRGQGVGYGYTF. CDR3 DNA: TGTGCCAGCAGGGGACAGGGGGTTGGCTATGGCTACACCTTC. The chain is built from TRBV6-5 and TRBJ1-2, with 11 bases aligning to TRBD1. Germline CDR1 MNHEY, CDR2 SVGAGI. Trimming took 6 bases from V and 4 from J; bases not matched to a gene: 4. The CDR3 contains 14 residues.

The rearrangement links TRBV7-7 to TRBJ2-1; 7 nucleotides align to TRBD1. There are 15 residues in the CDR3. With 1 base clipped from V and 5 bases from J, the junction kept 5 bases outside the gene matches. Germline assignment: CDR1 SSHAT and CDR2 FNYEAQ (reference sequence). The CDR3 DNA follows: TGTGCCAGCAGCTTAGACAGGGGAAGCCACAATGAGCAGTTCTTC. Its translation: CASSLDRGSHNEQFF.

This chain links TRBV6-6 with TRBJ2-1; tentatively, D is TRBD1 (6 bases). Trimming left V 5 bases short and J 3 bases short, with 17 bases between. This CDR3 has 16 residues. CDR1 is MNHNY, CDR2 SVGAGI, per germline (reference sequence). CDR3 amino acids: CASSPRDTLNYNEQFF. The CDR3, as DNA: TGTGCCAGCAGTCCCCGGGACACCCTAAACTACAATGAGCAGTTCTTC.

The V and J genes are TRBV6-5 and TRBJ2-1; tentatively, D is TRBD2 (6 bases). Germline V CDR1 and CDR2: MNHEY, SVGAGI. The CDR3 has 11 amino acids. Trimming took 7 bases from V and 9 from J, leaving 10 bases between them. CDR3 region: CASTAGGEQFF. In nucleotides, the CDR3 is TGTGCCAGCACGGCCGGGGGTGAGCAGTTCTTC.

The CDR3 reads CASSSDGQGTDTQYF. CDR3 in DNA: TGCGCCAGCAGCTCCGATGGACAGGGCACAGATACGCAGTATTTT. This rearrangement joins TRBV5-1 to TRBJ2-3; TRBD1 matches at 7 bases. The CDR3 covers 15 residues. V lost 3 bases and J lost 1; bases outside the gene matches: 5. Germline-derived CDR1 and CDR2 are SGHRS and YFSETQ.

The rearrangement joins TRBV5-6 to TRBJ1-3; TRBD1 agrees at 8 bases. This CDR3 comprises 15 residues. V lost 2 bases, J lost 1 base, and 2 bases stayed unmatched. CDR1 is SGHDT, CDR2 YYEEEE, per germline. CDR3 sequence (DNA): TGTGCCAGCAGCTTACAGGGGGGATCTGGAAACACCATATATTTT. Its translation: CASSLQGGSGNTIYF.

The DNA for the CDR3 is TGTGCCAGCAGCGGGACAGGGTCGAGGGAAAAACTGTTTTTT. Protein: CASSGTGSREKLFF. This chain uses TRBV13 with TRBJ1-4; 9 nucleotides line up with TRBD1. There are 14 residues in the CDR3. Germline V lookup: CDR1 PRHDT, CDR2 FYEKMQ (reference sequence). J lost 8 bases, V lost 5 bases, and 6 bases had no gene match.

The chain employs TRBV5-6 and TRBJ1-6; possibly TRBD1 for D (6 bases). The germline V gene encodes CDR1 SGHDT and CDR2 YYEEEE. V lost 2 bases and J lost 7, with 10 bases in between. The CDR3 is 14 residues long. The CDR3 loop is CASSFRDTNSPLHF. For the CDR3, the DNA is TGTGCCAGCAGCTTCCGGGACACCAATTCACCCCTCCACTTT.

The V gene is TRBV5-6, the J gene TRBJ2-5; D is possibly TRBD2 (6 bases). Looked up from germline, CDR1 is SGHDT and CDR2 is YYEEEE. V shed 0 bases and J shed 4 bases, with 10 bases lying between them. The CDR3 runs to 14 residues. This CDR3 reads CASSLGGAAETQYF. In DNA, the CDR3 is TGTGCCAGCAGCTTGGGCGGGGCGGCAGAGACCCAGTACTTC. The full variable domain, its missing parts supplied by reference TRBV5-6 and TRBJ2-5, is DAGVTQSPTHLIKTRGQQVTLRCSPKSGHDTVSWYQQALGQGPQFIFQYYEEEERQRGNFPDRFSGHQFPNYSSELNVNALLLGDSALYLCASSLGGAAETQYFGPGTRLLVL.

The chain carries TRBV7-2 and TRBJ2-5, with 8 positions matching TRBD1. Germline values: CDR1 SGHTA, CDR2 FQGNSA. The CDR3 covers 15 residues. V lost 11 bases, J lost 5 bases, and 16 bases stayed unmatched. The CDR3 DNA sequence: TGTGCCGCCTTCACCCGACAGGGGTCCCGCGAGACCCAGTACTTC. Amino acids: CAAFTRQGSRETQYF.

V and J are TRBV19 and TRBJ2-5; 9 bases match TRBD1. The CDR3 spans 15 residues. The germline V gene has CDR1 LNHDA and CDR2 SQIVND (reference sequence). V shed 8 bases and J 0 bases; nucleotides not matched to a gene: 7. DNA for the CDR3: TGTGCCAGTTCTCGGACAGGGGCGTACCAAGAGACCCAGTACTTC. Its protein is CASSRTGAYQETQYF.

This clone appeared a few times. This chain connects TRBV15 to TRBJ2-3; D is ambiguous. Per germline, CDR1 LNHNV and CDR2 YYDKDF (reference sequence). CDR3 length: 15 residues. With 5 bases removed from V and 1 base from J, the gap between germline ends came to 13 bases. The chain's CDR3 is CATSGPGQGTDTQYF. CDR3 nucleotide sequence: TGTGCCACCAGCGGCCCTGGGCAGGGCACAGATACGCAGTATTTT.